These 10 T cell receptor beta chains came from one sample sequenced in a study of T-cell reconstitution after alpha-beta-depleted transplantation in children. Unique molecular identifiers were incorporated into the prepared TCRbeta library. TCRdb itself ran the PCR reads through MiXCR, one entry per CDR3 protein. The table lists hundreds of thousands of distinct CDR3 sequences, about an eighth of them singletons, with 0.79% in the top ten. Sequences were derived from PBMCs, sampled before TCRalphabeta/CD19-depleted stem cell transplant. Receptors were obtained from a girl aged 2 to 10 with congenital amegakaryocytic thrombocytopenia, due to receive a stem cell transplant.

This clonotype was counted ten times or more. The chain carries TRBV20-1 and TRBJ2-3; TRBD2 matches 11 bases. Trimming cost V 0 bases and J 3 bases; bases outside gene matches: 5. Germline-derived CDR1 and CDR2 are DFQATT and SNEGSKA (reference sequence). This CDR3 region has 16 residues. CDR3 nucleotide sequence: TGCAGTGCTAGAGATTCTAGCGGGAGGCGTACAGATACGCAGTATTTT. Its protein product is CSARDSSGRRTDTQYF.

This chain connects TRBV20-1 to TRBJ2-1, with D uncertain. V gave up 4 bases and J gave up 7 bases, with 14 bases separating them. This CDR3 has 13 residues. Germline V lookup: CDR1 DFQATT, CDR2 SNEGSKA (reference sequence). The CDR3 region has the DNA TGCAGTGCTACTGCCCTCGGGTTTAATGAGCAGTTCTTC. Amino acids: CSATALGFNEQFF.

The V gene is TRBV5-1, the J gene TRBJ2-3; the D gene is possibly TRBD2 (5 bases). Germline assignment: CDR1 SGHRS and CDR2 YFSETQ. With 4 bases removed from V and 2 bases from J, the gap between germline ends came to 14 bases. The CDR3 length is 15 residues. For the CDR3, the DNA is TGCGCCAGCAGCCTCGAAAGCGGAGACACAGATACGCAGTATTTT. It specifies CASSLESGDTDTQYF.

This clonotype turned up a few times. The V call is TRBV20-1, the J call TRBJ2-1, with D perhaps TRBD2 (5 bases). This CDR3 is 12 amino acids long. Trimming shortened V by 0 bases and J by 13 bases, and 13 bases separated the two germline ends. Germline V gene sequence: CDR1 DFQATT, CDR2 SNEGSKA (reference sequence). In DNA, the CDR3 is TGCAGTGCTAGAGATCGGGGAATGGACCAGTTCTTC. Amino acid sequence: CSARDRGMDQFF.

This clonotype was counted a few times. The chain has TRBV3-1 and TRBJ2-1, with a possible D match to TRBD2 (5 bases). V was clipped by 9 bases and J by 0 bases, with 12 bases between them. CDR1 LGHDT and CDR2 YNNKEL come from the germline V gene (reference sequence). This CDR3 contains 14 residues. CDR3 in amino acids: CASVSESSYNEQFF. The CDR3 DNA follows: TGTGCCAGTGTTAGCGAAAGCTCCTACAATGAGCAGTTCTTC.

The chain couples TRBV29-1 to TRBJ1-2; the D is unclear. This CDR3 spans 14 amino acids. V lost 2 bases and J 0 bases, leaving 10 bases between the germline ends. Germline V gene sequence: CDR1 SQVTM, CDR2 ANQGSEA. CDR3 loop: CSVEIAETNYGYTF. CDR3 nucleotides: TGCAGCGTTGAAATTGCAGAGACTAACTATGGCTACACCTTC.

There are many counts of this clonotype. The genes are TRBV28 and TRBJ2-7; D may be TRBD1 or TRBD2 (5 bases each). The V end lost 1 base, the J end lost 5 bases, and 15 bases lay between the germline ends. CDR1 is MDHEN, CDR2 SYDVKM, per germline. The CDR3 consists of 15 residues. This chain's CDR3 is CASSLLMFGTHEQYF. The CDR3 DNA reads TGTGCCAGCAGTTTATTAATGTTTGGGACCCACGAGCAGTACTTC.

This clonotype was counted many times. The chain employs TRBV12-3 or TRBV12-4 and TRBJ1-2, with a possible D match to TRBD1 (5 bases). The CDR3 covers 16 residues. Trimming cost V 6 bases and J 3 bases, with 20 bases left between them. CDR3 bases: TGTGCCAGCAGCTTCCGCTCCGGGACTGCAGACTATGGCTACACCTTC. Residues: CASSFRSGTADYGYTF.

Remarks on this clonotype: A read error may produce the germline difference seen at one junction end. In DNA, the CDR3 is TGCAGTGCCCCTAGCGGGAGCTTGGTCTTC. This gives the protein CSAPSGSLVF. The V gene is TRBV20-1, the J gene TRBJ2-1; TRBD2 aligns across 10 bases. The CDR3 sequence is 10 residues long. CDR1 and CDR2 (germline): DFQATT, SNEGSKA (reference sequence).

This clonotype was found a few times. The chain recombines TRBV10-3 with TRBJ2-1, with TRBD2 matching over 10 bases. The length of the CDR3 is 17 residues. Per the germline V gene, CDR1 is ENHRY and CDR2 is SYGVKD. Losses at the gene ends were 2 bases for V and 2 bases for J; bases not matched to a gene: 6. The CDR3 DNA is TGTGCCATCAGTGAGGGACTAGCGGAACCACCCTACAATGAGCAGTTCTTC. It encodes CAISEGLAEPPYNEQFF.